A selection of T cell receptor beta chains follows, all from one sample in a study of blood T cells in healthy people across ages. TCRdb re-called the 5' RACE reads through MiXCR, storing one row per CDR3 protein. The sample has roughly 560,000 distinct CDR3 sequences, 24% seen once. Another study also made use of these data, one on T cells of mothers and their children.

Sequences were obtained from blood. The source is a boy younger than 18 in good health. CDR3s include the opening cysteine and the closing phenylalanine or tryptophan. D genes are given only for firm matches.

D: .; J: TRBJ2-3; V: TRBV20-1; CDR3: CSAKTGNTDTQYF
D: TRBD2; J: TRBJ2-2; V: TRBV7-9; CDR3: CASRGGTSGTGELFF
D: .; J: TRBJ2-1; V: TRBV11-2; CDR3: CASSLYRVRIMNSYNEQFF
D: .; J: TRBJ2-7; V: TRBV5-5; CDR3: CASSFTRRGSYEQYF
D: TRBD1; J: TRBJ1-6; V: TRBV6-5; CDR3: CASSGQGGNSPLHF
D: .; J: TRBJ2-7; V: TRBV7-9; CDR3: CASSSRDKYEQYF
D: .; J: TRBJ2-1; V: TRBV6-1; CDR3: CATYWGEQFF
D: .; J: TRBJ1-1; V: TRBV11-2; CDR3: CASSTTATYTEAFF
D: .; J: TRBJ2-4; V: TRBV28; CDR3: CASSSTGTLFRAKNIQYF
D: .; J: TRBJ2-3; V: TRBV12-3/TRBV12-4; CDR3: CASSLATSSTDTQYF
D: .; J: TRBJ1-1; V: TRBV9; CDR3: CASSVAGVSNTEAFF
D: .; J: TRBJ1-5; V: TRBV28; CDR3: CASSLAGQPQHF
D: TRBD1; J: TRBJ2-5; V: TRBV5-5; CDR3: CASRGTGEETQYF
D: TRBD1; J: TRBJ2-4; V: TRBV7-9; CDR3: CASSLEGDRGKNIQYF
D: TRBD1; J: TRBJ1-4; V: TRBV5-1; CDR3: CASSSDRVTTNEKLFF
D: .; J: TRBJ2-7; V: TRBV6-5; CDR3: CASSRGPVLGAYEQYF
D: .; J: TRBJ2-7; V: TRBV4-3; CDR3: CASSPGSAASYEQYF
D: .; J: TRBJ1-5; V: TRBV30; CDR3: CAWSWSNQPQHF
D: TRBD2; J: TRBJ2-3; V: TRBV20-1; CDR3: CSAVAGVTDTQYF
D: TRBD2; J: TRBJ2-1; V: TRBV5-1; CDR3: CASSPLGGGGYNEQFF
D: .; J: TRBJ1-1; V: TRBV4-1; CDR3: CASSPTPGATEAFF
D: .; J: TRBJ2-5; V: TRBV5-1; CDR3: CASSPLRLGETQYF
D: TRBD2; J: TRBJ2-1; V: TRBV4-3; CDR3: CASSHPRTSGRVNEQFF
D: TRBD1; J: TRBJ2-4; V: TRBV28; CDR3: CASSRPQGSKNIQYF